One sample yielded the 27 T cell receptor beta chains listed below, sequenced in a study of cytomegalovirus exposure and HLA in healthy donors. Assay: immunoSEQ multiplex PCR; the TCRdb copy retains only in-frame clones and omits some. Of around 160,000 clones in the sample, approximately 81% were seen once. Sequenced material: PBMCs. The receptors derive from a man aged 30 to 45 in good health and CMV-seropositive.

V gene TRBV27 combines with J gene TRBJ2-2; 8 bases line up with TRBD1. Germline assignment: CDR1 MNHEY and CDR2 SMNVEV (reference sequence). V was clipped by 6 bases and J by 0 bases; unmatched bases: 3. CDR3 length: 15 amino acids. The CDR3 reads CASRLQGANTGELFF. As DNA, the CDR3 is TGTGCCAGCAGGTTACAGGGGGCGAACACCGGGGAGCTGTTTTTT.

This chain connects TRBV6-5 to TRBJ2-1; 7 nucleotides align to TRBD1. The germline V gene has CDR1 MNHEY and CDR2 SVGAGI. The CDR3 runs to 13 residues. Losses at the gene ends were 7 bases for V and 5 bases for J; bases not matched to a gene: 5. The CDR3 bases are TGTGCCAGCACCGGGACAGTTGACAATGAGCAGTTCTTC. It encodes CASTGTVDNEQFF.

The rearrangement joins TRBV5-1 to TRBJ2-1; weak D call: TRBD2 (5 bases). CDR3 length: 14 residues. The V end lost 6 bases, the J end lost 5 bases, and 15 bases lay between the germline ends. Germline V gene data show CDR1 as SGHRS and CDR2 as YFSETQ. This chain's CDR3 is CASTLATMHNEQFF. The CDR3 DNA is TGCGCCAGCACGCTAGCAACCATGCACAATGAGCAGTTCTTC.

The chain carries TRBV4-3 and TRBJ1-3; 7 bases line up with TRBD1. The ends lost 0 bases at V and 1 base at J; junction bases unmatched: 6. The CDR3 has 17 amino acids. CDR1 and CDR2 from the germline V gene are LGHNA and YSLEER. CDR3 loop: CASSQDLAGGSGNTIYF. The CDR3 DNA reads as TGCGCCAGCAGCCAAGATTTAGCAGGGGGATCTGGAAACACCATATATTTT.

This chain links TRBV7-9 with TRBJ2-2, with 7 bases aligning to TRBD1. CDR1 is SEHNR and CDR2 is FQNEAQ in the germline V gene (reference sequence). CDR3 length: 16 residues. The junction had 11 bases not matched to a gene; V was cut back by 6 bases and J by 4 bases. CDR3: CASSPNTGVSTGELFF. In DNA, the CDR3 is TGTGCCAGCAGTCCTAATACAGGGGTTAGCACCGGGGAGCTGTTTTTT. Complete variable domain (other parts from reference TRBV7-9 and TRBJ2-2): DTGVSQNPRHKITKRGQNVTFRCDPISEHNRLYWYRQTLGQGPEFLTYFQNEAQLEKSRLLSDRFSAERPKGSFSTLEIQRTEQGDSAMYLCASSPNTGVSTGELFFGEGSRLTVL.

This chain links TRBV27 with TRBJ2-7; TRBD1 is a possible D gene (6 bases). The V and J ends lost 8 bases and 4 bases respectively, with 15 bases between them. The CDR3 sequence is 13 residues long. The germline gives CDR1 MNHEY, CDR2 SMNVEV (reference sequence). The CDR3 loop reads CASGGTGLYEQYF. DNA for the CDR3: TGTGCCAGCGGTGGAACAGGGTTATACGAGCAGTACTTC.

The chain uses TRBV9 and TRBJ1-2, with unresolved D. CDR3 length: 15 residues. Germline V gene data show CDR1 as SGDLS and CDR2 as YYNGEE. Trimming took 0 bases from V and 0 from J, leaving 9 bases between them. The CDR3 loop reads CASSVGRDTNYGYTF. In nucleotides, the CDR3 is TGTGCCAGCAGCGTAGGGAGGGATACTAACTATGGCTACACCTTC.

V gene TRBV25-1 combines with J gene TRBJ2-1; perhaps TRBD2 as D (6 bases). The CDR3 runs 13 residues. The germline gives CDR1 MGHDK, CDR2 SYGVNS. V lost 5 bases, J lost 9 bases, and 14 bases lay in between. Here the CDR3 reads CASSRTRAGEQFF. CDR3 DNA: TGTGCCAGCAGTCGTACTAGAGCGGGTGAGCAGTTCTTC.

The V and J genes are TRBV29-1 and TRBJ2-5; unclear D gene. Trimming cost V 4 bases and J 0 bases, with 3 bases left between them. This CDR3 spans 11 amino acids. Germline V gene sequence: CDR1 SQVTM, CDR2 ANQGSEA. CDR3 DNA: TGCAGCGTTGCCAACCAAGAGACCCAGTACTTC. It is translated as CSVANQETQYF.

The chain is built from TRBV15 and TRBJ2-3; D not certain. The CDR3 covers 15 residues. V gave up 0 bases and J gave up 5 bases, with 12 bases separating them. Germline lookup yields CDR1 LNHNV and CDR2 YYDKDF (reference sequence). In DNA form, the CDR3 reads TGTGCCACCAGCAGAGATTTAAGCGCGCTAGATACGCAGTATTTT. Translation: CATSRDLSALDTQYF.

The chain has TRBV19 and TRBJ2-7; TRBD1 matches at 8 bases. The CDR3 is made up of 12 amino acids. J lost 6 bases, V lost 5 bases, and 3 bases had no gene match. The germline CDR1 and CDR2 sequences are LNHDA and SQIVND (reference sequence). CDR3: CASSGQGFEQYF. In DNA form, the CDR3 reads TGTGCCAGTAGTGGACAGGGTTTCGAGCAGTACTTC.

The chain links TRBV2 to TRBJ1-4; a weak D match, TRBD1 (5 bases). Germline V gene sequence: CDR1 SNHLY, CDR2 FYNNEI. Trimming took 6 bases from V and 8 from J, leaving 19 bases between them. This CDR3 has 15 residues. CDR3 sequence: CASRWGSGGSEKLFF. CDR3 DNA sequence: TGTGCCAGCAGGTGGGGGTCAGGAGGGAGCGAAAAACTGTTTTTT.

This CDR3 reads CASSPRYGGEQYF. CDR3 in DNA: TGTGCCAGCAGCCCCAGGTACGGGGGCGAGCAGTACTTC. The rearrangement joins TRBV7-9 to TRBJ2-7; tentative D call: TRBD2 (6 bases). The CDR3 loop spans 13 amino acids. V was pared by 5 bases and J by 6 bases, with 14 bases between. The germline V gene has CDR1 SEHNR and CDR2 FQNEAQ (reference sequence).

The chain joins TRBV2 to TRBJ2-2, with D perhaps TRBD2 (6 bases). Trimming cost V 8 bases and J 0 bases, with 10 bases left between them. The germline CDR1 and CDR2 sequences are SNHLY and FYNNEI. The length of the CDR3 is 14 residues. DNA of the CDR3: TGTGCCAGCGCACGGGACTCGAACACCGGGGAGCTGTTTTTT. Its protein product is CASARDSNTGELFF.

CDR3 sequence: CASSSTTGASTDTQYF. In DNA, the CDR3 is TGTGCCAGCAGCTCTACAACAGGGGCCAGCACAGATACGCAGTATTTT. The chain couples TRBV5-6 to TRBJ2-3, with TRBD1 matching over 7 bases. The CDR3 consists of 16 residues. The V and J ends lost 3 bases and 0 bases, in that order; junction bases with no gene match: 7. Germline V gene sequence: CDR1 SGHDT, CDR2 YYEEEE. Complete variable domain (other parts from reference TRBV5-6 and TRBJ2-3): DAGVTQSPTHLIKTRGQQVTLRCSPKSGHDTVSWYQQALGQGPQFIFQYYEEEERQRGNFPDRFSGHQFPNYSSELNVNALLLGDSALYLCASSSTTGASTDTQYFGPGTRLTVL.

The CDR3 sequence is CASSLAAGDSNQPQHF. The CDR3 bases are TGTGCCAGCAGCTTGGCCGCAGGGGATAGCAATCAGCCCCAGCATTTT. The chain uses TRBV5-6 and TRBJ1-5, with D maybe TRBD1 (6 bases). This CDR3 has 16 amino acids. The V gene's germline CDR1 is SGHDT and CDR2 YYEEEE. V was clipped by 0 bases and J by 0 bases, with 10 bases between them.

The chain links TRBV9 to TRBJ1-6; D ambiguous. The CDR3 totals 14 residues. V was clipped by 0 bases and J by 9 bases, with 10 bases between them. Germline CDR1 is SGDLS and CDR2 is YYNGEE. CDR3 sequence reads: CASSVGQGTSPLHF. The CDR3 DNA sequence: TGTGCCAGCAGCGTAGGACAAGGAACTTCACCCCTCCACTTT.

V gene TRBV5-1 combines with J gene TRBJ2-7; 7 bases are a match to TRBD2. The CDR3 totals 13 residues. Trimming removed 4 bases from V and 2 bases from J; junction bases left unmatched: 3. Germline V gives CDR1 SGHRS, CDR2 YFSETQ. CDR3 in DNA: TGCGCCAGCAGCCTCACTAGCGCCTACGAGCAGTACTTC. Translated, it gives CASSLTSAYEQYF. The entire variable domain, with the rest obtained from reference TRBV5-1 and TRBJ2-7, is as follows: KAGVTQTPRYLIKTRGQQVTLSCSPISGHRSVSWYQQTPGQGLQFLFEYFSETQRNKGNFPGRFSGRQFSNSRSEMNVSTLELGDSALYLCASSLTSAYEQYFGPGTRLTVT.

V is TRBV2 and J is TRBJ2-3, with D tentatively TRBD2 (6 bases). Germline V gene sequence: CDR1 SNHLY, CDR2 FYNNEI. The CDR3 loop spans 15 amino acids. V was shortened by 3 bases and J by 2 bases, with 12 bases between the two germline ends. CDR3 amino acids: CASSDGVADTDTQYF. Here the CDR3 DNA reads TGTGCCAGCAGTGACGGGGTAGCGGACACAGATACGCAGTATTTT.

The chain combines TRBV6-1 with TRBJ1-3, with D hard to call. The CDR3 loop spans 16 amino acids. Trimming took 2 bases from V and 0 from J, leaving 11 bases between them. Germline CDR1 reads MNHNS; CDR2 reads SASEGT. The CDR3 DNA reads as TGTGCCAGCAGTGAACACAGAAAATCCTCTGGAAACACCATATATTTT. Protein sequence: CASSEHRKSSGNTIYF.

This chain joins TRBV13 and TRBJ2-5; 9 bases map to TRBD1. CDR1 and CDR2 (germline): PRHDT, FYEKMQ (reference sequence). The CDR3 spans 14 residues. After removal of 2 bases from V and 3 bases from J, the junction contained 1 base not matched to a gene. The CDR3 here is CASSLWDREETQYF. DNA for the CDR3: TGTGCCAGCAGCTTATGGGACAGGGAAGAGACCCAGTACTTC. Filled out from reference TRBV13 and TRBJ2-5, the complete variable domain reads AAGVIQSPRHLIKEKRETATLKCYPIPRHDTVYWYQQGPGQDPQFLISFYEKMQSDKGSIPDRFSAQQFSDYHSELNMSSLELGDSALYFCASSLWDREETQYFGPGTRLLVL.

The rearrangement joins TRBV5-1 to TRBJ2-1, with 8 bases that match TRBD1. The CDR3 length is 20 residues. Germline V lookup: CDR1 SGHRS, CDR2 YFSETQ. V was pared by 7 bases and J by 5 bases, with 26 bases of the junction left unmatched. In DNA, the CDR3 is TGCGCCAGCTGGAAAGAGGGCAGGGGGCGATTGAGGATCGGGAACAATGAGCAGTTCTTC. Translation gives CASWKEGRGRLRIGNNEQFF.

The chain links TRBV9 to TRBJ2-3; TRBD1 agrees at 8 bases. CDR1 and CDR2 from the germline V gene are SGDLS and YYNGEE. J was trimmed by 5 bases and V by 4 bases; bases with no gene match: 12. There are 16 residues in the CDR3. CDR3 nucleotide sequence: TGTGCCAGCAGCTTCCTGGGACAGGATGGGGGAGATACGCAGTATTTT. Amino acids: CASSFLGQDGGDTQYF.

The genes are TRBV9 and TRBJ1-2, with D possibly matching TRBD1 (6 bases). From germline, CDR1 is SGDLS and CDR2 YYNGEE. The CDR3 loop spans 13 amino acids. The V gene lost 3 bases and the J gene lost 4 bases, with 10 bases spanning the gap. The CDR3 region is CASSATGLYGYTF. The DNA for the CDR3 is TGTGCCAGCAGCGCCACAGGGCTCTATGGCTACACCTTC.

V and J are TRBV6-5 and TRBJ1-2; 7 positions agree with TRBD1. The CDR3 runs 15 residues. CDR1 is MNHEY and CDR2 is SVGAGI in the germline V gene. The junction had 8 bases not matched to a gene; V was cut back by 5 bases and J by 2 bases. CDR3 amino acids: CASSTWTGLNYGYTF. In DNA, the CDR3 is TGTGCCAGCAGTACCTGGACAGGCCTAAACTATGGCTACACCTTC.

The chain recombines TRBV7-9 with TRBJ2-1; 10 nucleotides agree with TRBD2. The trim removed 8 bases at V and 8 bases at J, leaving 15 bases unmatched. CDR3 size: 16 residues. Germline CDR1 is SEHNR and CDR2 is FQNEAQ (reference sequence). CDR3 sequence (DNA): TGTGCCAGCGCCTCACCGAGCGGGAGGGCCAGGGATGAGCAGTTCTTC. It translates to CASASPSGRARDEQFF.

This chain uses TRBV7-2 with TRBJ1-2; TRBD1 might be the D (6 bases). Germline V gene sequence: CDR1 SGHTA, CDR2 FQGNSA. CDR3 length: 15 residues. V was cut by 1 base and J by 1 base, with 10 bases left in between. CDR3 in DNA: TGTGCCAGCAGCTTAGGGGGGGGACATAACTATGGCTACACCTTC. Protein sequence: CASSLGGGHNYGYTF.